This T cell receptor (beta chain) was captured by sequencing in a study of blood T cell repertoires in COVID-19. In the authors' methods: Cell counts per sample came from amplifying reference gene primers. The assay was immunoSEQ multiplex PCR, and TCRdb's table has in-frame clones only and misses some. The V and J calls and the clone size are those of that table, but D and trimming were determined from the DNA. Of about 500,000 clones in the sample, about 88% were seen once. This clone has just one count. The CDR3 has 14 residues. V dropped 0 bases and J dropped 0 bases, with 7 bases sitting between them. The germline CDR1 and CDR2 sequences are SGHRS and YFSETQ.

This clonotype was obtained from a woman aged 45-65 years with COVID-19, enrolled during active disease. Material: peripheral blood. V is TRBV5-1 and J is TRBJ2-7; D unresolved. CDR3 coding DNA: TGCGCCAGCAGCTTGGGATCCAGCTCCTACGAGCAGTACTTC. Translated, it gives CASSLGSSSYEQYF.